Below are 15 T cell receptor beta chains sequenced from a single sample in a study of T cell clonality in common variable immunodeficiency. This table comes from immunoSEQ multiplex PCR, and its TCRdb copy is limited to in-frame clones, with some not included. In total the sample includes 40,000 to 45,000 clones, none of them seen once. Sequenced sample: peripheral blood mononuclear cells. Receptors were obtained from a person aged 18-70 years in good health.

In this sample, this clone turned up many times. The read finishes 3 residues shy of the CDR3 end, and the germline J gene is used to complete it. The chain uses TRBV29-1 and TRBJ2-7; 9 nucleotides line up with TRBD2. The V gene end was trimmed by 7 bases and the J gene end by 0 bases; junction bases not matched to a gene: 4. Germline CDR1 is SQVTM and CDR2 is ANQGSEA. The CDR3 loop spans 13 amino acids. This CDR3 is CSAVSGSSYEQYF. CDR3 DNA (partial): TGCAGCGCCGTTAGCGGGAGCTCCTACGAG.

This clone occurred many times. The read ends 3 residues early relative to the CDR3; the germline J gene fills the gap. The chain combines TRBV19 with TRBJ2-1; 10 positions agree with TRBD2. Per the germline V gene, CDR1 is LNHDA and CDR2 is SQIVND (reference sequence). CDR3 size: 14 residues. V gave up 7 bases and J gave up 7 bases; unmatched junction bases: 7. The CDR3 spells CASTSGRAGNEQFF. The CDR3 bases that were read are TGTGCCAGTACGAGCGGGAGGGCCGGGAATGAG. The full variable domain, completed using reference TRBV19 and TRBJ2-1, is DGGITQSPKYLFRKEGQNVTLSCEQNLNHDAMYWYRQDPGQGLRLIYYSQIVNDFQKGDIAEGYSVSREKKESFPLTVTSAQKNPTAFYLCASTSGRAGNEQFFGPGTRLTVL.

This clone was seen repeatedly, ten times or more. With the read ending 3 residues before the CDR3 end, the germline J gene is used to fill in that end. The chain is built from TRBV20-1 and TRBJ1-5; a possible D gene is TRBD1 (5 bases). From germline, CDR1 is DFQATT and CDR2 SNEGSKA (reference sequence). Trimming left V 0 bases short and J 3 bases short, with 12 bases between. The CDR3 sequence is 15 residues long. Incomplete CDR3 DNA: TGCAGTGCTAGAGAGGGCGGGACTTTCAATCAGCCC. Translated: CSAREGGTFNQP. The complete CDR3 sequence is CSAREGGTFNQPQHF.

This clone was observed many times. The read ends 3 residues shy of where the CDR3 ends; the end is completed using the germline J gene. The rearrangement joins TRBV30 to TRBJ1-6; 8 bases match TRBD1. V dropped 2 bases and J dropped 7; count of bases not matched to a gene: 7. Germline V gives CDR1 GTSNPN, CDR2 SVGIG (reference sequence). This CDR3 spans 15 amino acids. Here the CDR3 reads CAWSPRQGRNSPLHF. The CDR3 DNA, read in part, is TGTGCCTGGAGTCCCCGACAGGGGAGGAATTCACCC.

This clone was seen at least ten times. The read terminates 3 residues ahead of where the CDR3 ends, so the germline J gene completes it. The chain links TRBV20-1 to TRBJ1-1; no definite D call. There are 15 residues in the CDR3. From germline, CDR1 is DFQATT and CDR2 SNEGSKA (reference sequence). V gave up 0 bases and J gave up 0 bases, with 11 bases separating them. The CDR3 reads CSARDLSGMNTEAFF. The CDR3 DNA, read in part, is TGCAGTGCTAGAGATTTATCCGGTATGAACACTGAA.

The CDR3 region is CASIASGREETQYF. The part of the CDR3 DNA that was read is TGTGCCAGCATCGCTAGCGGGAGAGAAGAGACG. This chain links TRBV5-6 with TRBJ2-3, with TRBD2 matching 10 bases. The read halts 3 residues ahead of the CDR3 end, with the missing end drawn from the germline J gene. The CDR3 is made up of 14 amino acids. Germline CDR1 SGHDT, CDR2 YYEEEE. Combining the CDR3 with reference TRBV5-6 and TRBJ2-3 gives the whole variable domain DAGVTQSPTHLIKTRGQQVTLRCSPKSGHDTVSWYQQALGQGPQFIFQYYEEEERQRGNFPDRFSGHQFPNYSSELNVNALLLGDSALYLCASIASGREETQYFGPGTRLTVL.

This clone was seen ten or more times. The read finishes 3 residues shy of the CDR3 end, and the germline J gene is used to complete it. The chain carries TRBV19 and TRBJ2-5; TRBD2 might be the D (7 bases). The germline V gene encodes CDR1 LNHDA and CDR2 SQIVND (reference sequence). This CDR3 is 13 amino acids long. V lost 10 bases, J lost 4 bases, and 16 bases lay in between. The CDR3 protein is CATKGGGGETQYF. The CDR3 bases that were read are TGTGCCACTAAAGGGGGAGGGGGAGAGACC.

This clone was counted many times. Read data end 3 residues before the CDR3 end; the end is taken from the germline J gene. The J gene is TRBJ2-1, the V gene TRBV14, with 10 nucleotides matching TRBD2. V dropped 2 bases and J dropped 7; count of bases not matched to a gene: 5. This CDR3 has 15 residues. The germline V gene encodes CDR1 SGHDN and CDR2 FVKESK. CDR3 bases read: TGTGCCAGCAGCCAATTAGCGGGAGGATATAATGAG. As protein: CASSQLAGGYNE. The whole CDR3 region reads CASSQLAGGYNEQFF.

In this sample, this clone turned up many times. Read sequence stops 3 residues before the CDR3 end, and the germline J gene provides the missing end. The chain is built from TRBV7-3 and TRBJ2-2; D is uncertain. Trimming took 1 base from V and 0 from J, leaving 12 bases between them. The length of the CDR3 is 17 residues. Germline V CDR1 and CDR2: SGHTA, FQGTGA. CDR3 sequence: CASSLSFAASNTGELFF. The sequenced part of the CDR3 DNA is TGTGCCAGCAGCTTAAGTTTCGCGGCCTCGAACACCGGGGAG.

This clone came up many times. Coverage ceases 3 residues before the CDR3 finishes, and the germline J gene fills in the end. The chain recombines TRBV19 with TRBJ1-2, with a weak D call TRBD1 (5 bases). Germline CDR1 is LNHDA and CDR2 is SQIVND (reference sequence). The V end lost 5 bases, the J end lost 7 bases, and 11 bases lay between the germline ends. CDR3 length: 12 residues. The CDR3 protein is CASSGAMGGYTF. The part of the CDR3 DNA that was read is TGTGCCAGTAGTGGGGCCATGGGTGGC.

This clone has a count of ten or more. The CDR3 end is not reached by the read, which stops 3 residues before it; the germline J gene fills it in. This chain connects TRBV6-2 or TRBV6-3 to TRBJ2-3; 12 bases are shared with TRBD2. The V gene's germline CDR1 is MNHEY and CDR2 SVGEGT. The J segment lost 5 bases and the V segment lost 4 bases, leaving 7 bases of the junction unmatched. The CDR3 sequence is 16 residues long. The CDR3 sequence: CASSSRLAGVVDTQYF. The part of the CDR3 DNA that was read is TGTGCCAGCAGTTCGAGACTAGCGGGAGTAGTAGATACG.

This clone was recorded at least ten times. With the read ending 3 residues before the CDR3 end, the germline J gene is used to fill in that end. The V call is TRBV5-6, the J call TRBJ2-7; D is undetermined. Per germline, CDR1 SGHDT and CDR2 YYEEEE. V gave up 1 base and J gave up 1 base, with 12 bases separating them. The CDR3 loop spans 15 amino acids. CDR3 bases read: TGTGCCAGCAGCTTGAGGGCAGGAATTTCCTACGAG. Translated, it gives CASSLRAGISYE. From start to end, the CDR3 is CASSLRAGISYEQYF.

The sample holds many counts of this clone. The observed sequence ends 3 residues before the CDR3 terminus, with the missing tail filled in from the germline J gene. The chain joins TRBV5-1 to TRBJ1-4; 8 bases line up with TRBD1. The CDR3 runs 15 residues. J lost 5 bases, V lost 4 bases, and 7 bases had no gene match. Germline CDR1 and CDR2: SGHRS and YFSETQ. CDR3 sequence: CASSTTRTGNEKLFF. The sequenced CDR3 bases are TGCGCCAGCAGCACCACGAGGACAGGGAATGAAAAA.

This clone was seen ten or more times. The CDR3 here is CASRGILTGQKGTQYF. Partial CDR3 DNA: TGCGCCAGCAGGGGAATCCTGACAGGCCAGAAAGGGACC. V gene TRBV5-1 combines with J gene TRBJ2-5; D possibly corresponds to TRBD1 (6 bases). The read ends 3 residues shy of where the CDR3 ends; the end is completed using the germline J gene. CDR3 length: 16 residues. Trimming removed 5 bases at V and 7 bases at J, with 24 bases between. The germline CDR1 and CDR2 sequences are SGHRS and YFSETQ.

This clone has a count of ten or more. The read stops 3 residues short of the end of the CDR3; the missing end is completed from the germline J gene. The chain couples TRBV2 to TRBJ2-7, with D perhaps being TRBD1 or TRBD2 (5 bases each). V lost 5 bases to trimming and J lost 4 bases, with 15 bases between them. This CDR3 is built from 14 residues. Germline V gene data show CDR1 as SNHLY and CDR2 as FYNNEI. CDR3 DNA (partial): TGTGCCAGCAGTCCCGAGGGGCTGGGATACGAG. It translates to CASSPEGLGYE. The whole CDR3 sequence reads CASSPEGLGYEQYF.